This T cell receptor (beta chain) derives from a study of somatic mutations in cytotoxic T cells in rheumatoid arthritis. Profiling relied on immunoSEQ multiplex PCR, and the TCRdb table lists in-frame clones only, not all of them. In the table there are some 19,000 clones, around 83% of which are singletons. With V trimmed by 5 bases and J by 5 bases, 9 bases remained unmatched. The CDR3 covers 15 residues. CDR1 is SGHTA, CDR2 FQGTGA, per germline. The receptor comes from a man younger than 35 with rheumatoid arthritis. The J gene is TRBJ2-3, the V gene TRBV7-3; 8 bases map to TRBD1. The sequencing input was CD8+ T cells sorted from blood. CDR3 DNA sequence: TGTGCCAGCAGCCACCCCGGACAGGGAGAAGATACGCAGTATTTT. This sequence encodes CASSHPGQGEDTQYF.